These T cell receptor beta chains were read from a single sample in a study of T-cell memory formation after mild COVID-19. TCRdb reanalysed the 5' RACE reads using MiXCR and keeps one entry per CDR3 protein. Here the sample spans around 200,000 distinct CDR3 sequences, 25% to 35% being singletons. What was sequenced was PBMCs or a T cell subset sorted from them (not recorded which). These TCRs come from an adult woman who had mild COVID-19 (a few samples of this study predate the infection). Cell type and time point are not known. The CDR3 runs from the conserved cysteine through the conserved F or W. D genes are given only for firm matches. Not all rows give a size; the values are once, few, many and, for expanded clones, a class.

J,V,size,D,CDR3,DNA
TRBJ1-1,TRBV11-1,few,TRBD1,CASSPFRTGAMNTEAFF,TGTGCCAGCAGCCCGTTTCGGACAGGGGCCATGAACACTGAAGCTTTCTTT
TRBJ2-1,TRBV11-2,many,-,CASSSGPEQFF,TGTGCCAGCAGCTCGGGTCCTGAGCAGTTCTTC
TRBJ2-3,TRBV19,few,TRBD2,CASRKAGGSDTQYF,TGTGCCAGTAGGAAAGCGGGAGGGTCAGATACGCAGTATTTT
TRBJ2-1,TRBV27,-,TRBD2,CASSLGGINEQFF,TGTGCCAGCAGTTTGGGAGGGATCAATGAGCAGTTCTTC
TRBJ2-3,TRBV3-1,-,TRBD2,CASSQGPAGAFGDTQYF,TGTGCCAGCAGCCAAGGGCCAGCGGGAGCCTTCGGAGATACGCAGTATTTT
TRBJ2-7,TRBV7-9,few,-,CASSGNEQYF,TGTGCCAGCTCAGGAAACGAGCAGTACTTC
TRBJ2-7,TRBV6-2/TRBV6-3,once,TRBD1,CASSYSETGSHEQYF,TGTGCCAGCAGTTACTCAGAGACAGGGAGCCACGAGCAGTACTTC
TRBJ2-1,TRBV27,-,-,CASSPRGSRGNEQFF,TGTGCCAGCAGTCCCCGGGGTAGCAGAGGCAATGAGCAGTTCTTC
TRBJ1-1,TRBV4-1,-,-,CASSHLPASFVGWAFF,TGCGCCAGCAGCCACCTCCCCGCGAGTTTTGTAGGGTGGGCTTTCTTT
TRBJ2-3,TRBV7-2,few,-,CASSAIWPSPETQYF,TGTGCCAGCAGCGCGATTTGGCCCTCTCCGGAAACGCAGTATTTT
TRBJ2-3,TRBV7-2,few,-,CASSFTRLLLTDTQYF,TGTGCCAGCAGCTTTACGCGTCTCCTCCTCACAGATACGCAGTATTTT
TRBJ2-1,TRBV20-1,-,-,CSAKRSYNEQFF,TGCAGTGCTAAGCGGTCGTACAATGAGCAGTTCTTC
TRBJ2-1,TRBV7-2,few,-,CASSLAKYNEQFF,TGTGCCAGCAGCTTAGCGAAATACAATGAGCAGTTCTTC
TRBJ2-1,TRBV28,-,TRBD2,CASRTRPGGLYNEQFF,TGTGCCAGCAGAACCAGACCGGGGGGGCTCTACAATGAGCAGTTCTTC
TRBJ1-2,TRBV6-2/TRBV6-3,few,-,CASRHNRDPNYGYTF,TGTGCCAGCAGACACAACAGGGACCCTAACTATGGCTACACCTTC
TRBJ2-7,TRBV11-3,-,-,CASSSHYRVGEQYF,TGTGCCAGCAGCTCCCACTACAGGGTTGGGGAGCAGTACTTC
TRBJ1-2,TRBV20-1,-,-,CSGSGYGYTF,TGCAGTGGTAGTGGCTATGGCTACACCTTC
TRBJ2-1,TRBV7-9,-,TRBD1,CASSGPGQGLREQFF,TGTGCCAGCAGCGGGCCGGGACAGGGTCTTCGTGAGCAGTTCTTC
TRBJ2-3,TRBV24-1,-,TRBD2,CATSGELAGISDTQYF,TGTGCCACCAGTGGCGAGCTAGCGGGGATATCGGATACGCAGTATTTT
TRBJ2-3,TRBV15,few,TRBD1,CATSGRQGLGTDTQYF,TGTGCCACCAGCGGACGACAGGGATTGGGTACAGATACGCAGTATTTT
TRBJ2-7,TRBV7-6,-,-,CASSPGGVYEQYF,TGTGCCAGCAGCCCAGGAGGGGTCTACGAGCAGTACTTC
TRBJ2-7,TRBV20-1,few,TRBD2,CSGLAGWSSYEQYF,TGCAGTGGGCTAGCGGGATGGAGCTCCTACGAGCAGTACTTC
TRBJ1-6,TRBV24-1,few,-,CATMAGLDSPLHF,TGTGCCACCATGGCAGGCCTCGATTCACCCCTCCACTTT
TRBJ2-1,TRBV20-1,-,TRBD2,CSAPPPWREGYNEQFF,TGCAGTGCACCCCCCCCTTGGCGGGAGGGCTACAATGAGCAGTTCTTC